This TCR beta chain emerged from a study of T-cell reconstitution after alpha-beta-depleted transplantation in children. Unique molecular identifiers were incorporated into the prepared TCRbeta library. Each CDR3 protein is one row after TCRdb ran MiXCR on the PCR reads. The sample holds approximately 400,000 distinct CDR3 sequences, 11% seen once. This clonotype was counted many times. V was clipped by 0 bases and J by 9 bases, with 6 bases between them. This CDR3 spans 13 amino acids. CDR1 SGHAT and CDR2 FQNNGV come from the germline V gene. The sequencing used PBMCs from the stem cell graft donor, collected from the stem cell graft. This clonotype was sampled from a human donor who donated a stem cell graft to a child with acute myeloid leukemia. This sequence joins TRBV11-2 and TRBJ1-6; no firm D call. The CDR3 loop is CASSLDRGSPLHF. The CDR3 coding sequence is TGTGCCAGCAGCTTAGACCGGGGTTCACCCCTCCACTTT. Full variable domain (outside the CDR3, taken from reference TRBV11-2 and TRBJ1-6): EAGVAQSPRYKIIEKRQSVAFWCNPISGHATLYWYQQILGQGPKLLIQFQNNGVVDDSQLPKDRFSAERLKGVDSTLKIQPAKLEDSAVYLCASSLDRGSPLHFGNGTRLTVT.